This T cell receptor beta chain was sequenced for a study of blood T cell repertoires in COVID-19. V shed 1 base and J shed 8 bases, with 5 bases lying between them. Germline values: CDR1 MNHNS, CDR2 SASEGT. There are 11 residues in the CDR3. The method was immunoSEQ multiplex PCR; TCRdb's version includes in-frame clones alone and lacks a portion of them. The repertoire holds about 98,000 clones, with 75% to 90% as singletons. The genes are TRBV6-1 and TRBJ1-2; D possibly corresponds to TRBD1 (5 bases). Sequenced: peripheral blood. This receptor was identified in a woman aged 50 to 65 with COVID-19, enrolled during active disease. The CDR3 DNA reads as TGTGCCAGCAGTGAAGAGGGGGGCTACACCTTC. This gives the protein CASSEEGGYTF.